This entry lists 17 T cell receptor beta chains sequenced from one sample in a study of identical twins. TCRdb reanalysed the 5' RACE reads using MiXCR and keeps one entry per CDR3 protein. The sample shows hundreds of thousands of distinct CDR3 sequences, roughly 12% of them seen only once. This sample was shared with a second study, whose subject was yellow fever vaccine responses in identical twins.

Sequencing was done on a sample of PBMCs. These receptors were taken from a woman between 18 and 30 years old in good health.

The CDR3 region has the DNA TGTGCCAGCAGCTTGGGAGGGGAGATCACTGAAGCTTTCTTT. Its protein is CASSLGGEITEAFF. The chain couples TRBV7-6 to TRBJ1-1; D perhaps matches TRBD1 (5 bases). Germline CDR1 is SGHVS and CDR2 is FNYEAQ. Trimming pared 3 bases from V and 4 bases from J, leaving 12 bases between. The CDR3 spans 14 residues. The full variable domain, rest sourced from reference TRBV7-6 and TRBJ1-1, is GAGVSQSPRYKVTKRGQDVALRCDPISGHVSLYWYRQALGQGPEFLTYFNYEAQQDKSGLPNDRFSAERPEGSISTLTIQRTEQRDSAMYRCASSLGGEITEAFFGQGTRLTVV.

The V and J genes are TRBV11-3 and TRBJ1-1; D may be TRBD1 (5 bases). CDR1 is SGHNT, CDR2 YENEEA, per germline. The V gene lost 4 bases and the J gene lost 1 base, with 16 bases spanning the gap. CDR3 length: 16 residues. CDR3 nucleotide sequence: TGTGCCAGCAGCTCCCCCCCTGTTACAGGGAACACTGAAGCTTTCTTT. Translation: CASSSPPVTGNTEAFF.

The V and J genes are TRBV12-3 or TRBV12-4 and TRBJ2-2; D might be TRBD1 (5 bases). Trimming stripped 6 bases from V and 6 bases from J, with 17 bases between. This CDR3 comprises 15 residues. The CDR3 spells CASSRTWGWAGELFF. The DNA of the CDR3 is TGTGCCAGCAGCCGAACATGGGGCTGGGCCGGGGAGCTGTTTTTT.

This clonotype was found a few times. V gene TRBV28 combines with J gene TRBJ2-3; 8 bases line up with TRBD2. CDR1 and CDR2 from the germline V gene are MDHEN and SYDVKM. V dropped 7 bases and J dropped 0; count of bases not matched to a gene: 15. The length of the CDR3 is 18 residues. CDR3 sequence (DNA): TGTGCCAGCACCACAGAGGTCGGAAGCGGGGGTAGCACAGATACGCAGTATTTT. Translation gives CASTTEVGSGGSTDTQYF.

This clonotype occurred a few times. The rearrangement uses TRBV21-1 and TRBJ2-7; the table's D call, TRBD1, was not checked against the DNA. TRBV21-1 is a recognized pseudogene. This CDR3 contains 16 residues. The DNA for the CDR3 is TGTGCCAGCAGCCTCCAGGACAGGCGGGCTCTCTACGAGCAGTACGTC. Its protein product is CASSLQDRRALYEQYV.

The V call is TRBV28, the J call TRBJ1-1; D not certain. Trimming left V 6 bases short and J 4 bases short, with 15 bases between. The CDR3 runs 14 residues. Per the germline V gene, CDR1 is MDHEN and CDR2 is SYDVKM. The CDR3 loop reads CASSLPGSGTEAFF. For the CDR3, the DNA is TGTGCCAGCAGCCTTCCGGGGTCGGGCACTGAAGCTTTCTTT.

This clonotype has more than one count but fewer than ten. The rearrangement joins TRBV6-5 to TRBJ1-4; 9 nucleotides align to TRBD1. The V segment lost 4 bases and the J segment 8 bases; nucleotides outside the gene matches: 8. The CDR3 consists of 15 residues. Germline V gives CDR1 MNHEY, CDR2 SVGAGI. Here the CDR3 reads CASSSSGQGREKLFF. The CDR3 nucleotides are TGTGCCAGCAGTTCCTCGGGACAGGGAAGGGAAAAACTGTTTTTT.

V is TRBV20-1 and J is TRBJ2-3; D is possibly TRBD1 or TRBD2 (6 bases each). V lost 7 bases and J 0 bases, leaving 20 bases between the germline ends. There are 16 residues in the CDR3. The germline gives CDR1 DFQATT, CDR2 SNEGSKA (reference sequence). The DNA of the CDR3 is TGCAGTGTCCCCCTCATGGGGGGCTCTAGCACAGATACGCAGTATTTT. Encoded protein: CSVPLMGGSSTDTQYF.

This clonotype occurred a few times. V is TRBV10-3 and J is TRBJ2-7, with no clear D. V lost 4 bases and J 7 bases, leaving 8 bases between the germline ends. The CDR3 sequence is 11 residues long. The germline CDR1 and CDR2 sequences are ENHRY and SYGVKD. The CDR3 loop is CAISVGREQYF. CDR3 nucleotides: TGTGCCATCAGTGTTGGGCGTGAGCAGTACTTC.

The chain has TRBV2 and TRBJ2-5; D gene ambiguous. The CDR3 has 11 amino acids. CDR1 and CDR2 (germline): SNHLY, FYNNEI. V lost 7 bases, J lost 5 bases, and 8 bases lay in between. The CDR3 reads CASTYSETQYF. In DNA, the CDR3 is TGTGCCAGCACCTATTCCGAGACCCAGTACTTC.

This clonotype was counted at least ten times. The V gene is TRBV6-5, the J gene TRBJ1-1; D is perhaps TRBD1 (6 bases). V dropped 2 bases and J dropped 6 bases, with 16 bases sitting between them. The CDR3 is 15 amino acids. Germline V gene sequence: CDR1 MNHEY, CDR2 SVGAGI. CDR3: CASSYRWEGVAEAFF. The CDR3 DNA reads TGTGCCAGCAGTTACCGGTGGGAGGGGGTTGCTGAAGCTTTCTTT.

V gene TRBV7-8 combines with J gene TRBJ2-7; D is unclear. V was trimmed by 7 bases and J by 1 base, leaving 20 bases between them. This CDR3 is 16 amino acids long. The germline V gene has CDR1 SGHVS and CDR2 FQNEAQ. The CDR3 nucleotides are TGTGCCAGCACCCCCCTTGGACGGGCTAATTCCTACGAGCAGTACTTC. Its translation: CASTPLGRANSYEQYF.

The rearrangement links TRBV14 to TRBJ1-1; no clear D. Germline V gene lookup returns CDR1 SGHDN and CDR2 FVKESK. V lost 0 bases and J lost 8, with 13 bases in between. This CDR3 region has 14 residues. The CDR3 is CASSQDFPGGEAFF. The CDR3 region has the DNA TGTGCCAGCAGCCAAGACTTCCCGGGCGGGGAAGCTTTCTTT.

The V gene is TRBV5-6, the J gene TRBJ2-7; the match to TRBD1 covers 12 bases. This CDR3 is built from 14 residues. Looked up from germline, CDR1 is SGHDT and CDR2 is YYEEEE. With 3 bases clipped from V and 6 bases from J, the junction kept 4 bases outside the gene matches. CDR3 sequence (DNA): TGTGCCAGCAGCTGGGGACAGGGGGCCTCCGAGCAGTACGTC. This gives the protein CASSWGQGASEQYV.

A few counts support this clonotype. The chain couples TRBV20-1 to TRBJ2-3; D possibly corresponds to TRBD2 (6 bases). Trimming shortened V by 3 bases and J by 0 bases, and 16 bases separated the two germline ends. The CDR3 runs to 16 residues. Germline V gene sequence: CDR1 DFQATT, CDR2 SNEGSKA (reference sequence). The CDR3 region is CSARDWRADSTDTQYF. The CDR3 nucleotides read TGCAGTGCTAGGGACTGGAGGGCAGACAGCACAGATACGCAGTATTTT.

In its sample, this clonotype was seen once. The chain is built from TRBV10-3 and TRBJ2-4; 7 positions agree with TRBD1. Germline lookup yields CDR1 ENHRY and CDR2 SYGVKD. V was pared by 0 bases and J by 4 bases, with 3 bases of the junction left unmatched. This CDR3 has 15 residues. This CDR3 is CAISESAGGKNIQYF. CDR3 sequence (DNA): TGTGCCATCAGTGAGTCGGCAGGGGGTAAAAACATTCAGTACTTC.

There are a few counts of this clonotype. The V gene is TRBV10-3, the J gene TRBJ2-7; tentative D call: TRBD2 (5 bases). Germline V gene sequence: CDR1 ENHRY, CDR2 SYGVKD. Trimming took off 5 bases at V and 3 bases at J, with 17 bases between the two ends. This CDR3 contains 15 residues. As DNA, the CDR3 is TGTGCCATCAGTAGGTCTGGCGACTACCACTACGAGCAGTACTTC. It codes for CAISRSGDYHYEQYF.